This section outlines one TCR beta chain sequence together with its context. Its antigen is not known. The sample originates from a study of cytomegalovirus exposure and HLA in healthy donors. In the study overall: The same platform was used for the 120 validation repertoires and the 600 to 700 first-cohort repertoires, a later analysis reported.

Assay used: immunoSEQ multiplex PCR; TCRdb lists only in-frame clones, some missing. The sample holds roughly 200,000 clones; about 81% are singletons and the top ten take 1% to 1.5%. Study-level points and caveats: The authors listed roughly 150 TCR beta chains as cytomegalovirus-associated. Rarity characterized most TCR sequences, yet some public TCRs appeared in many donors.

A 120-subject validation cohort, separate from the roughly 670-subject first cohort, supplied the donors. The CDR3 sequence is 13 residues long. V lost 3 bases, J lost 10 bases, and 7 bases stayed unmatched. The V gene's germline CDR1 is SGDLS and CDR2 YYNGEE. The sequence came from a woman aged 25-40 years in good health and CMV-seronegative. The sequencing input was PBMCs. This chain connects TRBV9 to TRBJ2-4, with 7 bases matching TRBD1. The CDR3 region is CASSAVAGGIQYF. The CDR3 DNA sequence: TGTGCCAGCAGCGCTGTGGCAGGGGGAATTCAGTACTTC.